This note documents a single T cell receptor (beta chain) sequence. Original analysis: Reference gene primer amplification gave nucleated cell count estimates. Using immunoSEQ multiplex PCR, the repertoire was profiled, and TCRdb retains in-frame clones only, with some absent. V and J calls and clone size are copied from that table; D and trimming were computed from the DNA. Of about 300,000 clones listed, around 84% are singletons. These data originate in a study of blood T cell repertoires in COVID-19. In the study overall: Sites across the United States, Italy and Spain contributed samples from acute and convalescent COVID-19. Sources were T cells, B-cell-depleted T cells, or PBMCs; the material itself was cDNA or gDNA.

The age range of participants was about 18 to 90 years, with residence in about 25 US areas. CDR1 is SGHRS and CDR2 is YFSETQ in the germline V gene. The length of the CDR3 is 16 residues. V was shortened by 0 bases and J by 0 bases, with 10 bases between the two germline ends. The origin of this receptor is a man aged 30 to 45 who had recovered from COVID-19. This chain joins TRBV5-1 and TRBJ2-4; D unresolved. Source material: PBMCs or T cells enriched from blood (not recorded which). The chain's CDR3 is CASSLASGLAKNIQYF. The DNA of the CDR3 is TGCGCCAGCAGCTTGGCATCGGGTCTAGCCAAAAACATTCAGTACTTC. Together with reference TRBV5-1 and TRBJ2-4, the CDR3 gives the full variable domain: KAGVTQTPRYLIKTRGQQVTLSCSPISGHRSVSWYQQTPGQGLQFLFEYFSETQRNKGNFPGRFSGRQFSNSRSEMNVSTLELGDSALYLCASSLASGLAKNIQYFGAGTRLSVL.